This is a list of T cell receptor beta chains from one sample in a study of shared clonotypes between healthy human individuals. Sequencing was performed with immunoSEQ multiplex PCR; in TCRdb, only in-frame clones are kept and a portion is missing. There are a few million clones in the sample; 92% occur only once, and 0.37% lies in the top ten. Input material: naive CD4+ T cells from PBMCs. The receptors were gathered from a man between 18 and 35 years old in good health. Some clones in this sample may be carry-over from other donors' samples. CDR3s include the opening cysteine and the closing phenylalanine or tryptophan.

CASSKSRDSNQPQHF	TRBV6-1	TRBJ1-5
CSARGYNEQFF	TRBV20-1	TRBJ2-1
CASSALGNNEQFF	TRBV9	TRBJ2-1
CAWDRLYEQYF	TRBV30	TRBJ2-7
CASREQGDYGYTF	TRBV28	TRBJ1-2
CASSDLGQSYEQYF	TRBV6-1	TRBJ2-7
CASSRSGLAGISETQYF	TRBV5-1	TRBJ2-5
CASSPEGTRGSGAFF	TRBV5-1	TRBJ1-1
CASSTLPRAGGLFF	TRBV19	TRBJ2-1
CASSPSGRTRNEQFF	TRBV6-1	TRBJ2-1
CASSTDRGLNYGYTF	TRBV7-8	TRBJ1-2
CASSRTPSGRVYEQYF	TRBV28	TRBJ2-7
CASSDARGSNEKLFF	TRBV9	TRBJ1-4
CASSIQAPQETQYF	TRBV28	TRBJ2-5
CASSLISGPQGGAFF	TRBV5-1	TRBJ1-1
CASRGRHSSYNEQFF	TRBV6-5	TRBJ2-1
CASSLITGGLDEQFF	TRBV5-1	TRBJ2-1
CAIAGASGEPTQETQYF	TRBV10-3	TRBJ2-5
CASRHSGRTTYEQYF	TRBV6-6	.
CASSPGTGGNNQPQHF	TRBV18	TRBJ1-5
CSVDGGRGFQETQYF	TRBV29-1	TRBJ2-5
CASSSWGYGGVGEAFF	TRBV27	TRBJ1-1
CASRPQGSNSPLHF	TRBV19	TRBJ1-6
CASSQGLAGVLPYEQYF	TRBV4-2	TRBJ2-7
CASSYGGYRGEKLFF	TRBV7-8	TRBJ1-4
CASGQSGNQPQHF	TRBV2	TRBJ1-5
CAIEHYLREQFF	TRBV28	TRBJ2-1
CASSSPRGGRHETQYF	TRBV6-5	TRBJ2-5
CASRVTQSNEAFF	TRBV6-1	TRBJ1-1
CASRHRDSRDTIYF	TRBV28	TRBJ1-3
CASRRVAANTGELFF	TRBV6-5	TRBJ2-2
CASSPRQGPYEQYF	TRBV19	TRBJ2-7
CASSQSSRGAGFSGYTF	TRBV4-3	TRBJ1-2
CASSPAKGAGQPQHF	TRBV27	TRBJ1-5
CASSYAGQDNEKLFF	TRBV6-5	TRBJ1-4
CTSTIAGAVTGELFF	TRBV1	TRBJ2-2
CASSPPGLAGGGTGELFF	TRBV7-2	TRBJ2-2
CASSYDDSNQPQHF	TRBV7-9	TRBJ1-5
CASGRTARNEQFF	TRBV2	TRBJ2-1
CASSPGGLAYEQYF	TRBV5-5	TRBJ2-7
CASSFLGSLQPQHF	TRBV7-2	TRBJ1-5
CASSFWDVAANTGELFF	TRBV11-3	TRBJ2-2
CASSQVSGLAGGTSTDTQYF	TRBV4-2	TRBJ2-3
CASSPGSGANVLTF	TRBV5-1	TRBJ2-6
CASSGQGPYEPQHF	TRBV2	TRBJ1-5
CASSPPPPNTEAFF	TRBV7-9	TRBJ1-1
CATSRGANTEAFF	TRBV15	TRBJ1-1
CASKRTGSYEQYF	TRBV6-1	TRBJ2-7
CASSLEGTGLEKLFF	TRBV7-2	TRBJ1-4
CACKPMGHRDTEAFF	TRBV28	TRBJ1-1